This T cell receptor beta chain was profiled in a study of blood T cell repertoires in COVID-19. The length of the CDR3 is 16 residues. Trimming removed 0 bases from V and 3 bases from J, with 10 bases in between. Germline CDR1 is SGDLS and CDR2 is YYNGEE. The protocol was immunoSEQ multiplex PCR, while the TCRdb copy is restricted to in-frame clones and leaves out a portion. The profile shows tens of thousands of clones, 88% of them singletons. This clonotype was obtained from a human donor with active COVID-19. The donor label of this sample is uncertain. The V gene is TRBV9, the J gene TRBJ1-6; D might be TRBD1 (6 bases). Sample: peripheral blood. This CDR3 is CASSVDPGHYNSPLHF. CDR3 DNA sequence: TGTGCCAGCAGCGTAGACCCGGGACACTATAATTCACCCCTCCACTTT.